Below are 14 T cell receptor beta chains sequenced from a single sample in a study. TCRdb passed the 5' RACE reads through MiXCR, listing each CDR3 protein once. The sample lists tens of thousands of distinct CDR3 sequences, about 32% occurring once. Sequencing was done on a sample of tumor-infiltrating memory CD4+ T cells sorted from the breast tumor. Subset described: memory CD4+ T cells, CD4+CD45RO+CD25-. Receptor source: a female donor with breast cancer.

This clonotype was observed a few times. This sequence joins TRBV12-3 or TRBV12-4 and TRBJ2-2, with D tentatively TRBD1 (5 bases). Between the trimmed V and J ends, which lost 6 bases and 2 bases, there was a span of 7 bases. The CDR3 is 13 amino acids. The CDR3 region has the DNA TGTGCCAGCAGACAGGAAAACACCGGGGAGCTGTTTTTT. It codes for CASRQENTGELFF.

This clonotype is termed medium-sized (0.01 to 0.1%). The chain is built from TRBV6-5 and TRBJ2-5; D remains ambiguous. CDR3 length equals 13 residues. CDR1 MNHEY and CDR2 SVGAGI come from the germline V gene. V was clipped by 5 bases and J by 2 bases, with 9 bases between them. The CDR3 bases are TGTGCCAGCAGTACGACGGTACAAGAGACCCAGTACTTC. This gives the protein CASSTTVQETQYF.

The CDR3 protein is CASSSGTSGNTDTQYF. The DNA for the CDR3 is TGTGCCAGCAGCTCCGGGACTAGCGGCAACACAGATACGCAGTATTTT. The V and J genes are TRBV7-9 and TRBJ2-3; 11 bases are shared with TRBD2. This CDR3 has 16 residues. Germline-derived CDR1 and CDR2 are SEHNR and FQNEAQ (reference sequence). With 4 bases clipped from V and 2 bases from J, the junction kept 5 bases outside the gene matches.

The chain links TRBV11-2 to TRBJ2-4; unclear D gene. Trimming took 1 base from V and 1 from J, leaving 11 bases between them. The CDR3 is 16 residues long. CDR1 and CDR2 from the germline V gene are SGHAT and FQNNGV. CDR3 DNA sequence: TGTGCCAGCAGCTTAGGAATCCCCTCGGCCAAAAACATTCAGTACTTC. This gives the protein CASSLGIPSAKNIQYF.

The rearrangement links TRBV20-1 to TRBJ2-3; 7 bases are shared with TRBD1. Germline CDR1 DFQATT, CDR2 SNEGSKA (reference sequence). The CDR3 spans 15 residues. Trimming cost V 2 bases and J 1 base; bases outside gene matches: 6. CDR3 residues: CSARRQGWGTDTQYF. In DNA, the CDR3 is TGCAGTGCTAGAAGACAGGGCTGGGGCACAGATACGCAGTATTTT.

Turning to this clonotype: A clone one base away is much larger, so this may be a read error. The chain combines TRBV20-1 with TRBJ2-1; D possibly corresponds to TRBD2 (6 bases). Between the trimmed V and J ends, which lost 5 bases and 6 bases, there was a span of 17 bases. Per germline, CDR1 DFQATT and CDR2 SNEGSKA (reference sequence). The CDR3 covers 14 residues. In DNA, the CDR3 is TGCAGTGCTGATTTGGGGGGTGGGTCCAATGAGCAGTTCTTC. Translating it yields CSADLGGGSNEQFF.

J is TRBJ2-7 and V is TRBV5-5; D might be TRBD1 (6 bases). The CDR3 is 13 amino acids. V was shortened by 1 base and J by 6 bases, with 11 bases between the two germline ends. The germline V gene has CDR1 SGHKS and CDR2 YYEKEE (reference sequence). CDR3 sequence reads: CASSLLGAGEQYF. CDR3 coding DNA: TGTGCCAGCAGCTTGTTGGGGGCGGGCGAGCAGTACTTC.

The DNA for the CDR3 is TGTGCCAGCAGTGACAGGGACCGCTTTCCCCACTACGAGCAGTACTTC. This translates into CASSDRDRFPHYEQYF. V is TRBV28 and J is TRBJ2-7, with TRBD1 matching over 7 bases. CDR3 length: 16 amino acids. J lost 3 bases, V lost 5 bases, and 13 bases had no gene match. Germline CDR1 MDHEN, CDR2 SYDVKM.

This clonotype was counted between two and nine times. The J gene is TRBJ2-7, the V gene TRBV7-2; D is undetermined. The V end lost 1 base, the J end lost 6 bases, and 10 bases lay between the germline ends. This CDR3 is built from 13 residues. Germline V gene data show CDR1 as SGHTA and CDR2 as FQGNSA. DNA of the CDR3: TGTGCCAGCAGCTTAGATGGATTTGGCGAGCAGTACTTC. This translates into CASSLDGFGEQYF.

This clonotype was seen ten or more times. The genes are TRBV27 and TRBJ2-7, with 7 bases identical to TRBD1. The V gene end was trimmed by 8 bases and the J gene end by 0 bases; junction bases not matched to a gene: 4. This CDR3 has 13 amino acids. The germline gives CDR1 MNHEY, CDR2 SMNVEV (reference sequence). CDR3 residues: CASRGTVSYEQYF. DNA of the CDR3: TGTGCCAGCCGTGGGACAGTCTCCTACGAGCAGTACTTC.

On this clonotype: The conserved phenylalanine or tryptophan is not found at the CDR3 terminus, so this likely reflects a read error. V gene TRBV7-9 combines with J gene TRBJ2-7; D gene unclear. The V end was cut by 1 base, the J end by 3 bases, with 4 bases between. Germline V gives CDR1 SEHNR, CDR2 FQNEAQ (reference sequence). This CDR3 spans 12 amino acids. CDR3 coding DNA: TGTGCCAGCAGCTTAGGGGTCTACGAGCAGTACCTC. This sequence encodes CASSLGVYEQYL.

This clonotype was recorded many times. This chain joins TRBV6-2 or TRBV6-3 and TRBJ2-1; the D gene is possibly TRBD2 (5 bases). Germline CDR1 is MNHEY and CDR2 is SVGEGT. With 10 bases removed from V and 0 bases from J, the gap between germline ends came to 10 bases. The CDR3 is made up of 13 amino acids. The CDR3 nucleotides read TGTGCCACCTTAAGCGGCTCCTACAATGAGCAGTTCTTC. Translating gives CATLSGSYNEQFF.

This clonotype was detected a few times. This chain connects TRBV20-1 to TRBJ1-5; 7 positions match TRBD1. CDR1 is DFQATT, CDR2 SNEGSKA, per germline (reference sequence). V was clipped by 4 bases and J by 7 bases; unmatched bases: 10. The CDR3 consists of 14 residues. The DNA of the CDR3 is TGCAGTGCTAACCGACAGGGAAGGGGGCAGCCCCAGCATTTT. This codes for CSANRQGRGQPQHF.

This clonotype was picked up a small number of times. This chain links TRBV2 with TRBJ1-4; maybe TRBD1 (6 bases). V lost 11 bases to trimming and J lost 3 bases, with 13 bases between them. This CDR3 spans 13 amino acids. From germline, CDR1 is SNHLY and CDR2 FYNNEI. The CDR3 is CAGGRGSNEKLFF. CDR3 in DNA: TGTGCCGGTGGCAGGGGATCTAATGAAAAACTGTTTTTT.